This T cell receptor (beta chain) originates from a study of response to subunit inactivated influenza vaccine. This CDR3 has 16 residues. CDR1 and CDR2 from the germline V gene are DFQATT and SNEGSKA (reference sequence). V lost 0 bases, J lost 0 bases, and 12 bases lay in between. TCRdb re-called the RT-PCR reads with MiXCR, one entry per CDR3 protein. The repertoire holds approximately 500,000 distinct CDR3 sequences, with 20% to 25% as singletons. These same data were also listed under a study on T cells expressing NK-cell markers. As that report states: Beta-chain TCR cDNA was generated via 5'RACE template switching with UMIs. HCMV seropositivity characterized most of the eight sequenced donors, and seronegativity one. Where a handful of donors were concerned, these clonotypes also led the CD3+CD56-NKG2C+ fraction.

This sequence joins TRBV20-1 and TRBJ2-4, with a weak D call TRBD1 (5 bases). The sample was CD4+ T cells sorted from PBMCs, taken roughly 13 days after vaccination. The sequence was obtained from a man over 45 who received an inactivated influenza vaccine. The CDR3 DNA is TGCAGTGCTAGAGATTTTCAGACAGTAGCCAAAAACATTCAGTACTTC. The encoded protein is CSARDFQTVAKNIQYF.